This TCR beta chain originates from a study of blood T cell repertoires in COVID-19. Study context: COVID-19 samples from acute and convalescent phases originated in the United States, Italy and Spain.

Using immunoSEQ multiplex PCR, the repertoire was profiled, and TCRdb retains in-frame clones only, with some absent. The table shows more than 300,000 clones, with about 83% occurring only once. CDR1 MGHRA and CDR2 YSYEKL come from the germline V gene. CDR3 length equals 18 residues. J was trimmed by 2 bases and V by 3 bases; bases with no gene match: 15. Material: peripheral blood. This chain joins TRBV4-1 and TRBJ1-2; 7 positions agree with TRBD1. This clonotype was sampled from a woman aged 45-60 years with acute or convalescent COVID-19. The CDR3 bases are TGCGCCAGCAGCCACCCTCTGCGCACAACAGGGGAAAACTATGGCTACACCTTC. Protein: CASSHPLRTTGENYGYTF.